This TCR beta chain originates from a study of identical twins (dated by TCRdb to the mid-2010s). Regarding the study in general: TCR alpha and beta repertoires from monozygotic twins, unrelated adults of various ages and cord blood were deep-sequenced to test whether fetal clonotypes persist. To rule out contamination, replicate twin experiments were performed at different times with different library preparation protocols.

Study-wide findings and limitations: Excess twin sharing in beta out-of-frame sequences was weaker because fewer shared sequences lowered the signal-to-noise ratio. Recombination models systematically underestimated out-of-frame TCR alpha sharing in monozygotic twins but agreed with sharing between unrelated individuals. Because the same donors could not be followed over many years, the conclusions relied on cross-sectional statistical analysis. Out-of-frame TCR alpha sequences shared between twins showed an excess of low generation-probability sequences compared with coincidental sharing between unrelated individuals. Abundant cord blood beta clonotypes had fewer insertions, young adult naive repertoires showed a similar but weaker trend, and memory repertoires showed no such trend. Invariant T cells such as MAIT and iNKT could partly confound zero-insertion analyses, although diverse VJ usage argued against such confounding for most clonotypes.

Library preparation employed 5' RACE. Sequencer: Illumina HiSeq 2000. A universal primer binding site was added through template switching, and the final cDNA carried a unique molecular identifier so that TCR cDNA molecules could be counted accurately. Specific primers in the conserved constant-segment region were used to synthesize first-strand cDNA for the TCR alpha and beta chains. To control for contamination, each cDNA library was double barcoded with a SMART-Mk sample barcode plus Illumina barcodes. TruSeq adapter sequences along with Illumina sample barcodes were introduced in two successive PCR steps. The Illumina HiSeq platform was used with custom primers to sequence TCR alpha and beta cDNA libraries. From the authors' description of their analysis: MiGEC processed the raw reads to extract unique molecular identifiers, while MiXCR was used to determine the CDR3 positions. For each individual, recombination models were inferred using an EM algorithm with the repgenHMM and IGoR tools. The tcR package in R was used for shared clonotype analysis, with sharing normalized by the product of cloneset sizes. To study raw recombination without the effects of thymic and clonal selection, out-of-frame nonproductive sequences were analyzed. TCRdb reanalyzed the raw reads on its own, using fastp at Q25 for trimming and MiXCR for clone calling, and kept in-frame beta chains. Rows with one shared CDR3 protein collapse into an entry with the most common genes and DNA. The V and J calls come from TCRdb's annotation, not from the publication. The sample table shows around 470,000 distinct CDR3 sequences, and 14% are seen once. About 0.52% of the sample is in the top ten clones.

V trim: 3 bases; J trim: 5 bases; unmatched bases: 9. Per the germline V gene, KGHSY is the CDR1 and FQNENV is the CDR2. There are 15 amino acids in the CDR3, from cysteine to phenylalanine inclusive. Only CDR3 DNA is held: 45 bases, read in frame from base 1. This clonotype appeared a few times. It lacks a known antigen. No qualities accompany the bases; no much larger clone lies one base away. Every donor in the study was a healthy Caucasian. Three pairs of female monozygotic twins, all aged about 18 to 30 years, made up the twin cohort. Positive isolation kits from Invitrogen were used to isolate the CD4+ and CD8+ T cell populations. These same data were also listed under a study on yellow fever vaccine responses in identical twins. The second study's paper adds: According to the authors, in identical twins the way T cells responded to vaccination appeared partly convergent and partly personalized. The study precisely tracked vaccine-responding T cell clones in identical twins.

Sequenced: CD4+ T cells sorted from blood. The rearrangement joined TRBV16 to TRBJ2-7, with 8 junctional bases fitting TRBD1. The receptor comes from a woman aged 18-30 years in good health. The DNA is TGTGCCAGCAGCCAGCCCGACAGGGGATATCACGAGCAGTACTTC. Its amino acids are CASSQPDRGYHEQYF.